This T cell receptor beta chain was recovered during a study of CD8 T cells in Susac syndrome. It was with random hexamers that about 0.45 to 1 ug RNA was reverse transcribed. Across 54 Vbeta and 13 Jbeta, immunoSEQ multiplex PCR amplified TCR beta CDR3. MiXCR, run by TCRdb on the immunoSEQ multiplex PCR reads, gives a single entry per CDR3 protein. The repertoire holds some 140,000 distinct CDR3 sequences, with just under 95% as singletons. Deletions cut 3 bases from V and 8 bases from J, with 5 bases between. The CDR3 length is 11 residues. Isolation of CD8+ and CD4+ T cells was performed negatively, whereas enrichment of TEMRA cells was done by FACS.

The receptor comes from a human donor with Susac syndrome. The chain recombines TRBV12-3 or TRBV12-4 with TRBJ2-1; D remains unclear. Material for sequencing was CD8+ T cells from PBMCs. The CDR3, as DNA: TGTGCCAGCAGTTTTGGGCATGAGCAGTTCTTC. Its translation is CASSFGHEQFF.